This T cell receptor (beta chain) appears in the sequencing data of a study of cytomegalovirus exposure and HLA in healthy donors. The CDR3 loop spans 12 amino acids. V was cut by 0 bases and J by 10 bases, with 8 bases left in between. Germline V CDR1 and CDR2: SGHRS, YFSETQ. This clone showed up just once. Profiled with immunoSEQ multiplex PCR; TCRdb holds only in-frame clones, not every one. The sample shows 180,000 or so clones, roughly 86% of them seen only once. This receptor was taken from a man aged 25 to 40 in good health and CMV-seropositive. Sequenced sample: PBMCs. V and J are TRBV5-1 and TRBJ2-1; D gene unclear. The CDR3 coding sequence is TGCGCCAGCAGCTTGGATTGGGGAGAGCAGTTCTTC. Protein product: CASSLDWGEQFF.